This TCR beta chain was sequenced for a study of blood T cell repertoires in COVID-19. Study-wide background: From T cells, B-cell-depleted T cells, or PBMCs came the material, which was cDNA or gDNA.

Authors' methods: Reference gene primer amplification in the assay estimated nucleated cell counts. Produced via immunoSEQ multiplex PCR; TCRdb's table is partial and in-frame only. V, J and clone size derive from that table, while D and trimming were established from the DNA sequence. The sample contains some 300,000 clones, 80% to 90% of which appear only once. The germline V and J ends were trimmed by 4 bases and 6 bases, with 11 bases remaining between them. The CDR3 is made up of 12 amino acids. In germline, CDR1 is SGHDT, CDR2 YYEEEE. Sequencing was carried out using peripheral blood. The chain carries TRBV5-6 and TRBJ2-7; unclear D gene. The TCR originated in a woman in her seventies with COVID-19, enrolled during active disease. CDR3 residues: CASSPSRREQYF. CDR3 in DNA: TGTGCCAGCAGCCCCTCTAGGCGCGAGCAGTACTTC. Drawing the rest from reference TRBV5-6 and TRBJ2-7, the complete variable domain is DAGVTQSPTHLIKTRGQQVTLRCSPKSGHDTVSWYQQALGQGPQFIFQYYEEEERQRGNFPDRFSGHQFPNYSSELNVNALLLGDSALYLCASSPSRREQYFGPGTRLTVT.